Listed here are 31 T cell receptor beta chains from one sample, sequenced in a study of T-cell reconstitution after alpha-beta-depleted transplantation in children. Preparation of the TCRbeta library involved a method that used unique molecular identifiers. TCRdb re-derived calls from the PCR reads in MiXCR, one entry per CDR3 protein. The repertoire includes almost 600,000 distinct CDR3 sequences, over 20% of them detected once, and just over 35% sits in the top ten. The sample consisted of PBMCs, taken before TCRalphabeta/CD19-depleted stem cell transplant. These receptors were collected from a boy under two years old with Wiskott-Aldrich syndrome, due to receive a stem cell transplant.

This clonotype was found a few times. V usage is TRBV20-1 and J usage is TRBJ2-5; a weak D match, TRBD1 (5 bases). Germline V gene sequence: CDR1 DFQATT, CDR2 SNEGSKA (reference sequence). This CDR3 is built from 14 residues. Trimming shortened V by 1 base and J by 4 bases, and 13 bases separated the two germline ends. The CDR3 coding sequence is TGCAGTGCTAGAGTGGGTAGGCAGGGAGAGACCCAGTACTTC. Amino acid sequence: CSARVGRQGETQYF.

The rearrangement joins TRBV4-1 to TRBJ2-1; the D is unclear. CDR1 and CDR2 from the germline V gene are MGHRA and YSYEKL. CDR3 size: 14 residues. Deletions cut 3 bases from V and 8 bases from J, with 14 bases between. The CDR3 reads CASSQLHLGYEQFF. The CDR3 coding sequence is TGCGCCAGCAGCCAGCTTCATCTAGGCTATGAGCAGTTCTTC.

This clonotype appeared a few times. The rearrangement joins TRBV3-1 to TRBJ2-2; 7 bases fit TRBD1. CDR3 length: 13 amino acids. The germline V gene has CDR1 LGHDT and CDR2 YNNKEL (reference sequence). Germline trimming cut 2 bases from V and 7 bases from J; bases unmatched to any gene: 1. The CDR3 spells CASSQRTGGELFF. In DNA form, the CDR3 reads TGTGCCAGCAGCCAACGGACAGGCGGGGAGCTGTTTTTT.

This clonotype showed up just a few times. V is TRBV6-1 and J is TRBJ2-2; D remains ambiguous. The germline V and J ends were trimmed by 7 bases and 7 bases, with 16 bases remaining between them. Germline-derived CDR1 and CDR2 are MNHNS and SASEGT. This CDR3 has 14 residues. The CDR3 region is CASIHDPANGELFF. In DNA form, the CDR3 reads TGTGCCAGCATCCACGATCCAGCAAACGGGGAGCTGTTTTTT.

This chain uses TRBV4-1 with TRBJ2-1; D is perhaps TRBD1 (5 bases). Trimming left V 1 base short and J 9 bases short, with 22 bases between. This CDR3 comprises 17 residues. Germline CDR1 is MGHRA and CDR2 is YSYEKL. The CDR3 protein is CASSQAWAGKFFTEQFF. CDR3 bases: TGCGCCAGCAGCCAAGCGTGGGCAGGGAAATTCTTCACTGAGCAGTTCTTC.

The CDR3 here is CSASSGGYNEQFF. CDR3 sequence (DNA): TGCAGTGCTTCTAGCGGGGGGTACAATGAGCAGTTCTTC. The rearrangement joins TRBV20-1 to TRBJ2-1; 11 positions agree with TRBD2. The germline gives CDR1 DFQATT, CDR2 SNEGSKA (reference sequence). J lost 4 bases, V lost 5 bases, and 1 base had no gene match. This CDR3 comprises 13 residues.

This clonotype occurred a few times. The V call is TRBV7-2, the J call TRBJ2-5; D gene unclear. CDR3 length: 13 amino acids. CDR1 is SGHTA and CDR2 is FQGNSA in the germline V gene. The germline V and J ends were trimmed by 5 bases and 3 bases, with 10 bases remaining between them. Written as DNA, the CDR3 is TGTGCCAGCAGCCCTCGACTGGAAGAGACCCAGTACTTC. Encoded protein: CASSPRLEETQYF.

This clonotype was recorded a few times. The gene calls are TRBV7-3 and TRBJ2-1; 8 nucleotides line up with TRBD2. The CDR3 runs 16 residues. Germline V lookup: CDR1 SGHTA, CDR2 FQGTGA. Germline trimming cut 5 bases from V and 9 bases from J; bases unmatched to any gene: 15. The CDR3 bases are TGTGCCAGCAGCCCCTTGGGAGCGGGAGCCCCCAGTGAGCAGTTCTTC. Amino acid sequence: CASSPLGAGAPSEQFF.

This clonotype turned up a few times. The chain's CDR3 is CASSDPRHLNEKLFF. The CDR3 nucleotides are TGTGCCAGCAGTGATCCTCGACACCTTAATGAAAAACTGTTTTTT. The chain is built from TRBV25-1 and TRBJ1-4, with D unresolved. This CDR3 has 15 amino acids. With 3 bases removed from V and 4 bases from J, the gap between germline ends came to 12 bases. Germline V gives CDR1 MGHDK, CDR2 SYGVNS.

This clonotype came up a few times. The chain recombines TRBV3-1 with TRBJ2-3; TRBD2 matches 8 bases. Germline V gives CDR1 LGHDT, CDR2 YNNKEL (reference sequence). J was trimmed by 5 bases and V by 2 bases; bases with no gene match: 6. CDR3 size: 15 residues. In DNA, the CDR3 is TGTGCCAGCAGCCAAAGAACGGGAGGGAGAGATACGCAGTATTTT. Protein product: CASSQRTGGRDTQYF.

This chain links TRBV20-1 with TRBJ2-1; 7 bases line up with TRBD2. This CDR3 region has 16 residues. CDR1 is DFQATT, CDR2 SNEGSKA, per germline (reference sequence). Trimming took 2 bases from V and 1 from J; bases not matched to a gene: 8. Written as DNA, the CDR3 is TGCAGTGCTAGACTTTCAGCGGGATCGTCCTACAATGAGCAGTTCTTC. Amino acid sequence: CSARLSAGSSYNEQFF.

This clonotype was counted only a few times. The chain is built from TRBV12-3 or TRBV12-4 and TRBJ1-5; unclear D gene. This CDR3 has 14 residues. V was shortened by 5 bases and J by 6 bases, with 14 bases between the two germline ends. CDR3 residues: CASSPSRLGQPQHF. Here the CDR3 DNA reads TGTGCCAGCAGTCCATCTAGGTTAGGTCAGCCCCAGCATTTT.

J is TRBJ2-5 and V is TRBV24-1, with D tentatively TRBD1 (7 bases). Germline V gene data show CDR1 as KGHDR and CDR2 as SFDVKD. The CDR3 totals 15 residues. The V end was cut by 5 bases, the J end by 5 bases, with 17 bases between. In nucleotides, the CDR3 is TGTGCCACCAGTGGCCGACAGGGACTTGAGGAGACCCAGTACTTC. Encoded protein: CATSGRQGLEETQYF.

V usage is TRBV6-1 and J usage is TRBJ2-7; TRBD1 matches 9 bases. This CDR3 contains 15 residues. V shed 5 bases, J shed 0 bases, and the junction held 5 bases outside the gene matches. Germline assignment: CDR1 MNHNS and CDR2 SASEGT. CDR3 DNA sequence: TGTGCCAGCAGTCCACGACAGGGGGTCTCCTACGAGCAGTACTTC. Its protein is CASSPRQGVSYEQYF.

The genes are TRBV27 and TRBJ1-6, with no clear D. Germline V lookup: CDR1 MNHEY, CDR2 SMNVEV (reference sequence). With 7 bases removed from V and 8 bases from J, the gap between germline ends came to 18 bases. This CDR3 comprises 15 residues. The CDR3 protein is CASTKMGASDSPLHF. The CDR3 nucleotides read TGTGCCAGCACTAAGATGGGAGCTTCCGATTCACCCCTCCACTTT.

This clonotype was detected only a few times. The CDR3 spells CATSRDNRETQYF. CDR3 nucleotides: TGTGCCACCAGCAGAGATAATCGGGAGACCCAGTACTTC. This chain links TRBV15 with TRBJ2-5; D is undetermined. This CDR3 has 13 amino acids. Germline V gene lookup returns CDR1 LNHNV and CDR2 YYDKDF (reference sequence). V lost 0 bases and J 5 bases, leaving 7 bases between the germline ends.

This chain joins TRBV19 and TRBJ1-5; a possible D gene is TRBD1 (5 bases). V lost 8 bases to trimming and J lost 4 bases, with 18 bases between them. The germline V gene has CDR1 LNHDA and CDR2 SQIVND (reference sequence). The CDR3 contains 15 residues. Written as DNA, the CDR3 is TGTGCCAGTCAAACCGACAGAATCTCTAATCAGCCCCAGCATTTT. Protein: CASQTDRISNQPQHF.

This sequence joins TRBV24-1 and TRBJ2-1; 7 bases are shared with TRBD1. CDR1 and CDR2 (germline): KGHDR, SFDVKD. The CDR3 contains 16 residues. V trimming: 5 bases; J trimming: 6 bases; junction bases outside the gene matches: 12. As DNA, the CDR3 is TGTGCCACCAGTGCTGGGACAGTTCTCACCGGCAATGAGCAGTTCTTC. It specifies CATSAGTVLTGNEQFF.

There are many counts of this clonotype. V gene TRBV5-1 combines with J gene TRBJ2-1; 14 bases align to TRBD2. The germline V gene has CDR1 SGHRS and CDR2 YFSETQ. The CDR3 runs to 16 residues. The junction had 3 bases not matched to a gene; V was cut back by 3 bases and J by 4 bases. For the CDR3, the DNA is TGCGCCAGCAGCTGGGGACTAGCGGGAGTATACAATGAGCAGTTCTTC. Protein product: CASSWGLAGVYNEQFF. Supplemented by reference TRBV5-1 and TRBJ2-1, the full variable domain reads KAGVTQTPRYLIKTRGQQVTLSCSPISGHRSVSWYQQTPGQGLQFLFEYFSETQRNKGNFPGRFSGRQFSNSRSEMNVSTLELGDSALYLCASSWGLAGVYNEQFFGPGTRLTVL.

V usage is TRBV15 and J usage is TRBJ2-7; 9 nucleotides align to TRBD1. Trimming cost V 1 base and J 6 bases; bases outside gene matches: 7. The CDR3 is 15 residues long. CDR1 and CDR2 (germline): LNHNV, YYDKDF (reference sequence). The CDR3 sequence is CATSRARGTGFEQYF. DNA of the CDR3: TGTGCCACCAGCAGAGCAAGGGGGACAGGGTTCGAGCAGTACTTC.

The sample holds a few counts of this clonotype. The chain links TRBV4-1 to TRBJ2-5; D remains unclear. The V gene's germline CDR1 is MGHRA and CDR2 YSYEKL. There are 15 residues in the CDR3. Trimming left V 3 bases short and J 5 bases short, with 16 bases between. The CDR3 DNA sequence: TGCGCCAGCAGCCAGAGCTCAGGACGAGTGGAGACCCAGTACTTC. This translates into CASSQSSGRVETQYF.

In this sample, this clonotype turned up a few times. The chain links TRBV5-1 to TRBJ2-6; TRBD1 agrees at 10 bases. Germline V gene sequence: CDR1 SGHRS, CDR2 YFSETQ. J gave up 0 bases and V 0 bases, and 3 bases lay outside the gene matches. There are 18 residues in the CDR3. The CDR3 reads CASSLVGQGTSGANVLTF. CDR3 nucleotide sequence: TGCGCCAGCAGCTTGGTGGGACAGGGGACCTCTGGGGCCAACGTCCTGACTTTC.

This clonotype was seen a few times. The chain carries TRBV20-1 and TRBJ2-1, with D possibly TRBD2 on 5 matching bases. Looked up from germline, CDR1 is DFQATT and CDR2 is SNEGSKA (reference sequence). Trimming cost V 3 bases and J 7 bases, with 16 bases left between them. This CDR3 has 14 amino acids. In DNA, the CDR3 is TGCAGTGCTAGTAGTCCCACTAGACTTAATGAGCAGTTCTTC. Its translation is CSASSPTRLNEQFF.

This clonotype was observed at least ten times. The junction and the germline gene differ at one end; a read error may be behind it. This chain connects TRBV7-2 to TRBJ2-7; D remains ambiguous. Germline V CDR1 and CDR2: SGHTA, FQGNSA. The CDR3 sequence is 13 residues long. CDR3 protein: CASSLPSSYEQYF. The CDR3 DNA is TGCGCCAGCAGCTTGCCTAGCTCCTACGAGCAGTACTTC.

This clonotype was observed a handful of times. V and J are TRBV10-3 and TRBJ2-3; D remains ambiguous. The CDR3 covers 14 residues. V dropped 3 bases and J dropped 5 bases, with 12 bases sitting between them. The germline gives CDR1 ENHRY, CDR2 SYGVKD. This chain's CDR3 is CAISDPRKGDTQYF. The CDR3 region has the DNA TGTGCCATCAGTGACCCTAGGAAGGGAGATACGCAGTATTTT.

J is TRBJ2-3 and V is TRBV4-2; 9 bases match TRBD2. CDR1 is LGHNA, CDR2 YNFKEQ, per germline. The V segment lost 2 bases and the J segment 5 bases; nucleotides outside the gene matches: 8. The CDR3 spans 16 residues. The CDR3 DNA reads TGTGCCAGCAGCCAAACCGGGACTAGCAAGCGAGATACGCAGTATTTT. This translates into CASSQTGTSKRDTQYF.

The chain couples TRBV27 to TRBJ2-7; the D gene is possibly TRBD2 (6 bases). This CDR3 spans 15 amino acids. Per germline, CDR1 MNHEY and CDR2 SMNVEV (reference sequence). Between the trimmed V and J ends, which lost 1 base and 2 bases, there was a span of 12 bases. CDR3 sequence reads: CASSLFHGGTYEQYF. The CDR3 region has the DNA TGTGCCAGCAGTTTATTTCATGGCGGGACCTACGAGCAGTACTTC.

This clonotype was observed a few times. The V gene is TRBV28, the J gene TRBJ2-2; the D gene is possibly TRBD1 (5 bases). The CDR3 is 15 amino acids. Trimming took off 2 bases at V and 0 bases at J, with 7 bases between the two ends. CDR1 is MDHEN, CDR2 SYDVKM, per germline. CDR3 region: CASSLTGPNTGELFF. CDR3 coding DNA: TGTGCCAGCAGTTTAACAGGACCGAACACCGGGGAGCTGTTTTTT.

CDR3 amino acids: CATQQGAPGNEQFF. The CDR3 nucleotides read TGTGCCACCCAACAGGGGGCGCCGGGAAATGAGCAGTTCTTC. This sequence joins TRBV12-3 or TRBV12-4 and TRBJ2-1, with TRBD1 identical over 9 bases. Trimming cost V 10 bases and J 7 bases; bases outside gene matches: 11. This CDR3 region has 14 residues.

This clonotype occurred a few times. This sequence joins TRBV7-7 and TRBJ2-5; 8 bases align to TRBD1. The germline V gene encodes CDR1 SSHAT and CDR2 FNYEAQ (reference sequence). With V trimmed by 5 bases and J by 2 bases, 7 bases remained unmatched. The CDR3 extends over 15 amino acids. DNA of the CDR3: TGTGCCAGCAGCCCCCGGACAGGGTGGCAAGAGACCCAGTACTTC. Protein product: CASSPRTGWQETQYF.

The CDR3 is CATSRDRVSGTRAETQYF. The CDR3 bases are TGTGCCACCAGCAGAGACAGGGTATCCGGGACTAGGGCCGAGACCCAGTACTTC. The gene calls are TRBV15 and TRBJ2-5; 8 bases fit TRBD2. The junction had 14 bases not matched to a gene; V was cut back by 0 bases and J by 5 bases. CDR1 is LNHNV and CDR2 is YYDKDF in the germline V gene (reference sequence). This CDR3 contains 18 residues. Full variable domain (outside the CDR3, taken from reference TRBV15 and TRBJ2-5): DAMVIQNPRYQVTQFGKPVTLSCSQTLNHNVMYWYQQKSSQAPKLLFHYYDKDFNNEADTPDNFQSRRPNTSFCFLDIRSPGLGDTAMYLCATSRDRVSGTRAETQYFGPGTRLLVL.